This T cell receptor (beta chain) was observed in a study of beta chain features in type 1 diabetes. About the research overall: Age, gender and cell yields were alike across patients and healthy donors. Analysis included about 110 million sorted cells drawn from all samples. Study findings and constraints: Among patients, naive, central memory and Treg TCRB repertoires appeared more similar than among healthy donors. Researchers caution that PCR might favor shorter templates, equally among patients and controls.

This clone has only a few counts. Antigen: not known. The investigators reverse transcribed all of the isolated RNA, so they sequenced expressed TCRB transcripts. The repertoire was sequenced with immunoSEQ multiplex PCR; TCRdb's copy has only in-frame clones and lacks some. Among about 150,000 clones listed, 11% were seen once. V shed 2 bases and J 4 bases; nucleotides not matched to a gene: 11. CDR1 SGDLS and CDR2 YYNGEE come from the germline V gene. The CDR3 contains 17 residues. This chain connects TRBV9 to TRBJ2-5; 10 positions agree with TRBD2. This receptor was obtained from a man aged 18 to 29 in good health. The sequenced material came from central memory CD4+ T cells from blood. DNA of the CDR3: TGTGCCAGCAGCGTCAGCGGGGGGGCCCCCAAGGGAGAGACCCAGTACTTC. Translation gives CASSVSGGAPKGETQYF.